This record covers a single TCR beta chain. Its cognate antigen has yet to be identified. No base-level quality is on record; no much larger clone is a single base apart. Taken from the germline V gene, the CDR1 and CDR2 loops are SGHRS and YFSETQ. The CDR3 numbers 12 residues from cysteine through phenylalanine. The DNA shown is the 36-base CDR3, in frame from base 1. Trimming costs V 0 bases and J 10 bases, and their ends lie 10 bases apart. The treatment or condition tag for this specimen amounts to: approximately nine-day PBMC culture with coronavirus spike peptide pools or control peptides (ViraFEST assay). The study used the ViraFEST assay, which expanded antigen-specific T cells with peptide pools and then identified expanded clonotypes by TCR sequencing. The convalescent patients' positive SARS-CoV-2 PCR tests were from March to December 2020, which was before the Alpha, Beta and Delta variants emerged in the United States. Each well held 2.2 million or so PBMCs cultured with around 10 ug/ml peptide pools in IMDM containing approximately 4.8% human AB serum and 7.5 to 10 IU/ml IL-2. On days 3 and 7, half of the culture medium was replaced with fresh IL-2-containing medium. After 9 to 10 days of culture, CD4+ T cells were isolated by negative selection using the EasySep CD4+ T cell isolation kit. PBMCs were separated from whole blood using Ficoll-Paque Plus gradient centrifugation and then either used fresh or cryopreserved at -140C. In general, triplicate wells were set up for every culture condition.

The data belong to a study of vaccination and CD4 T cells after COVID-19 (dated by TCRdb to the early 2020s). Regarding the study in general: Convalescent patients had a positive SARS-CoV-2 result on nasal swab PCR, and of these patients, fewer than ten had mild disease and one had severe disease. In approximately eleven COVID-19 convalescent patients and a handful of infection-naive healthy vaccine recipients, the spike-specific CD4+ TCR repertoire before mRNA vaccination was compared with the repertoire after mRNA vaccination. Post-COVID blood samples were collected from convalescent patients a median of roughly 100 days after diagnosis, with a range of about 30 to 161 days. Post-vaccine blood samples were taken a median of around 77 days after the second vaccine dose, with a range of about 13 to 250 days. Two doses of either the Pfizer-BioNTech BNT162b2 vaccine (n=8) or the Moderna mRNA-1273 vaccine (n=2) were administered to participants. The convalescent cohort comprised six males and four females, including two Hispanic individuals, seven Caucasians, two Asians and one multiracial person. Control cultures used a CEFX viral epitope pool as positive control, an HIV-1 Nef peptide pool as negative control, or no peptide. The cultures were stimulated with overlapping spike peptide pools from SARS-CoV-2 and from the common cold coronaviruses HCoV-NL63, HCoV-OC43 and HCoV-229E.

Broader findings and caveats from the paper: The median number of SARS-CoV-2-reactive clonotypes rose from around 20 after infection to roughly 38 after vaccination, but the change was not significant. Of the vaccine-specific clones in convalescent patients, 304 of 307, or nearly all, reacted only to SARS-CoV-2 spike and did not cross-react with common cold coronaviruses. The study included relatively few convalescent patients and did not analyze early timepoints after natural infection. In convalescent patients, a median 86.3% of post-vaccine SARS-CoV-2-reactive clones were detected only after vaccination, suggesting vaccine-specific priming.

The library was prepared using PCR. TCR sequencing of DNA from cultured CD4+ T cells used the Oncomine TCR Beta short-read assay at the Johns Hopkins FTIC core. Genomic DNA was extracted from the cultured CD4+ T cells with the QIAamp micro DNA kit. The Oncomine TCR Beta libraries from cultured CD4+ T cells were pooled using unique dual indexes and then sequenced on an Illumina iSeq 100. Per the original workflow: Non-productive sequences were removed, and CDR3s not starting with C, not ending with F or W, or shorter than 7 amino acids were discarded. The MANAFEST web application was used to identify antigen-specific clonotypes by comparing peptide-stimulated wells against reference wells and other culture wells. Positive clones required FDR below 0.05, an odds ratio above 5, and productive frequency above 0.1% in at least two of three replicate wells. Clonotypes that were significantly expanded in both SARS-CoV-2 spike wells and at least one common cold coronavirus spike condition were defined as cross-reactive. Similarity between CDR3 sequences was evaluated in R version 3.6.1 using Levenshtein distances (stringdist) and unrooted phylogenetic trees (ape). TCRdb took the public reads, trimmed them with fastp at Q25, ran MiXCR for clone calling and kept in-frame beta chains. Each record represents a unique CDR3 protein, reported with the most common genes and DNA among its rows. TCRdb's processing, not the authors', yielded these V and J calls. The sample yields fewer than 25,000 distinct CDR3 sequences; around half were counted once. Roughly 4% of the sample belongs to the ten largest clones.

The chain is made from TRBV5-1 and TRBJ1-1; perhaps TRBD1 is the D gene, with 6 bases matching. The TCR originated in a human donor who had recovered from COVID-19. The sequencing sample was made of CD4+ T cells from blood, cultured in vitro. The nucleotide sequence is given as TGCGCCAGCAGCTTGGAGCAAGGGGGAGCTTTCTTT. Its translation is CASSLEQGGAFF.